The clone carrying this T cell receptor (beta chain) appeared many times. Its antigen remains unknown. The TCR beta CDR3 regions underwent amplification using RNA transcripts as the source. When the TCR CDR3 underwent first-round RT-PCR, the HTBI primer set was used. MiXCR was run by TCRdb on the multiplex PCR reads, yielding one entry per CDR3 protein. The table records about half a million distinct CDR3 sequences, 22% of them present only once. Any patient presenting with uncontrolled infection, other autoimmune disease, pregnancy or lactation was left out. PBMCs were obtained from 10 ml fresh peripheral blood. Per the germline V gene, CDR1 is SNHLY and CDR2 is FYNNEI. This CDR3 comprises 15 residues. Trimming took 1 base from V and 6 from J; bases not matched to a gene: 8. This entry comes from a study of T cells in Graves' hyperthyroidism and ophthalmopathy. Looking at the study overall: Peripheral blood collection took place at initial diagnosis, before any treatment.

Study observations and caveats: Most thyroid clonotypes expanded above 0.001 were also detected in blood.

Sequencing input: blood. The chain joins TRBV2 to TRBJ1-1; TRBD1 aligns across 7 bases. This TCR was sampled from a woman in her 70s with Graves' ophthalmopathy. The CDR3 coding sequence is TGTGCCAGCAGTGAAGTGGAGACAGGGTTCTCTGAAGCTTTCTTT. Protein sequence: CASSEVETGFSEAFF. Drawing the rest from reference TRBV2 and TRBJ1-1, the complete variable domain is EPEVTQTPSHQVTQMGQEVILRCVPISNHLYFYWYRQILGQKVEFLVSFYNNEISEKSEIFDDQFSVERPDGSNFTLKIRSTKLEDSAMYFCASSEVETGFSEAFFGQGTRLTVV.